This T cell receptor (beta chain) came from a study of T-cell memory formation after mild COVID-19. Study at large: In these data, TCR clusters were largely donor specific.

Remarks on this clonotype: The antigen is unknown. One end of the junction does not line up with germline, which may come from a read error.

In germline, CDR1 is SEHNR, CDR2 FQNEAQ (reference sequence). The CDR3 covers 13 residues. Study-level points and caveats: Pre-infection memory carried some responding clones, suggesting that cross-reactive memory joined.

Each CDR3 protein gets one entry after TCRdb re-called the 5' RACE reads with MiXCR. In the table there are approximately 570,000 distinct CDR3 sequences, under 20% of which are singletons. Sample: PBMCs or a T cell subset sorted from them (not recorded which). The TCR comes from an adult woman who had mild COVID-19 (a few samples of this study predate the infection). Cell type and time point are not known. This chain joins TRBV7-9 and TRBJ1-4; 7 nucleotides agree with TRBD1. CDR3 nucleotide sequence: TGTGCCAGCTGTCCAGGGGGGTTCGAAAAATTGTTTTTT. Its translation is CASCPGGFEKLFF.